The rows below give T cell receptor beta chains drawn from one sample of a study of T cells in Graves' hyperthyroidism and ophthalmopathy. MiXCR, applied by TCRdb to the multiplex PCR reads, yields one record per CDR3 protein. Of under 450,000 distinct CDR3 sequences detected, roughly 14% appear once; the ten largest clones hold under 25%. The sample taken for sequencing was blood. The source is a man under 40 with Graves' hyperthyroidism that later progressed to Graves' ophthalmopathy. The CDR3 runs from the conserved cysteine through the conserved F or W. A D gene is named only where the DNA matches it firmly. Clone size appears in some rows only: once, few, many, or a class for an expanded clone.

TGTGCCAGCAGCTTAGGGATCGGGAACCAGCCCCAGCATTTT,CASSLGIGNQPQHF,TRBJ1-5,NA,TRBV7-2,NA
TGCAGTGCTAGAGATCTTGAGGGGAAGTATGGCTACACCTTC,CSARDLEGKYGYTF,TRBJ1-2,few,TRBV20-1,NA
TGCGCCAGCAGCTTGGCCGTGGGATGGTATGGCTACACCTTC,CASSLAVGWYGYTF,TRBJ1-2,few,TRBV5-1,NA
TGTGCCAGCAGCTTAAGGTCGGTGAAGCCCGCTGAAGCTTTCTTT,CASSLRSVKPAEAFF,TRBJ1-1,many,TRBV7-3,NA
TGTGCCACCAGTGATTTGCATTGGACAGGGGAGGCCGGGGAGCTGTTTTTT,CATSDLHWTGEAGELFF,TRBJ2-2,NA,TRBV24-1,TRBD1
TGTGCCAGCAGCCAAGATGGGGTTCGTAATCAGCCCCAGCATTTT,CASSQDGVRNQPQHF,TRBJ1-5,few,TRBV3-1,NA
TGCAGCGTCGCACCGGGAGCAGAAGCTTTCTTT,CSVAPGAEAFF,TRBJ1-1,many,TRBV29-1,NA
TGTGCCAGCAATTACCTTCCGGGACCATCCACAGATACGCAGTATTTT,CASNYLPGPSTDTQYF,TRBJ2-3,NA,TRBV6-1,NA
TGCGCCAGCAGCCAAGTCTGGGGGGCCGGGGAGCTGTTTTTT,CASSQVWGAGELFF,TRBJ2-2,NA,TRBV4-1,NA
TGTGCCAGCACCCGACATGGAGGAGATGGCTACACCTTC,CASTRHGGDGYTF,TRBJ1-2,NA,TRBV6-1,NA
TGTGCCAGCACCCCTGACGCCTATAGCAATCAGCCCCAGCATTTT,CASTPDAYSNQPQHF,TRBJ1-5,NA,TRBV6-1,NA
TGCAGTGCTAGGACTAGCTCATTTGAGCAGTACTTC,CSARTSSFEQYF,TRBJ2-7,many,TRBV20-1,TRBD2
TGTGCCAGCTCACCACGGCCCCGGCAGTCTAGCACAGATACGCAGTATTTT,CASSPRPRQSSTDTQYF,TRBJ2-3,many,TRBV18,NA
TGTGCCAGCAGTTACATCCATGGGACAGGGAACCACGAGCAGTACTTC,CASSYIHGTGNHEQYF,TRBJ2-7,many,TRBV6-5,TRBD1
TGTGCCAGCAGTTTAGATTGGCAGGACTATAATTCACCCCTCCACTTT,CASSLDWQDYNSPLHF,TRBJ1-6,many,TRBV27,NA
TGCGCCAGCAGCCAAGAAAGATGGGGATCCTACGAGCAGTACTTC,CASSQERWGSYEQYF,TRBJ2-7,few,TRBV4-1,NA
TGTGCCAGCACCCTGGGAACTTCTCGGGGCCGGGAAAAACTGTTTTTT,CASTLGTSRGREKLFF,TRBJ1-4,many,TRBV12-3/TRBV12-4,NA
TGTGCCAGCGCCCTCCCGGGACAGTTAAATGAAAAACTGTTTTTT,CASALPGQLNEKLFF,TRBJ1-4,many,TRBV28,TRBD1
TGTGCCTGGAGCCAAACAGGCGCTGGGGAGACCCAGTACTTC,CAWSQTGAGETQYF,TRBJ2-5,NA,TRBV30,NA
TGTGCCAGCAGTTTATCGGCCGGCAACAATCAGCCCCAGCATTTT,CASSLSAGNNQPQHF,TRBJ1-5,many,TRBV27,NA
TGTGCCAGCAGCTTAGCGCCAGGGGCCGGAAACACCATATATTTT,CASSLAPGAGNTIYF,TRBJ1-3,NA,TRBV7-9,NA
TGTGCCAGCAGTTTATGGAACGCCTACGAGCAGTACTTC,CASSLWNAYEQYF,TRBJ2-7,few,TRBV28,NA
TGTGCCATCAGTGTATCCTCCGGGACAAACTATGGCTACACCTTC,CAISVSSGTNYGYTF,TRBJ1-2,few,TRBV10-3,NA
TGTGCCAGCAGTTTATATGGCACCGGGGAGCTGTTTTTT,CASSLYGTGELFF,TRBJ2-2,many,TRBV27,NA
TGTGCCAGCAGTTCACCCCTCTATGGCTACACCTTC,CASSSPLYGYTF,TRBJ1-2,many,TRBV28,NA
TGTGCCAGCAGCTTAGGACGCTTCCAAGAGACCCAGTACTTC,CASSLGRFQETQYF,TRBJ2-5,few,TRBV13,NA
TGTGCCAGCAGCGTAGGTGGCACAGATACGCAGTATTTT,CASSVGGTDTQYF,TRBJ2-3,NA,TRBV9,NA
TGCGCCAGCAGCCAAGTGGTCAGGGGAGAATCACCCCTCCACTTT,CASSQVVRGESPLHF,TRBJ1-6,NA,TRBV4-1,NA
TGTGCCACCAGTGTCCTCAAATATGGCTACACCTTC,CATSVLKYGYTF,TRBJ1-2,few,TRBV24-1,NA
TGTGCCACCAGCAGAGATCGAAATAACTACTACGAGCAGTACTTC,CATSRDRNNYYEQYF,TRBJ2-7,few,TRBV15,NA
TGTGCCAGCAGTGCACCGGGACAGCAGATCTATGGCTACACCTTC,CASSAPGQQIYGYTF,TRBJ1-2,many,TRBV2,TRBD1
TGTGCCAGCAGCCTTTTCCCGGGACTAGCGGGAGAGACCCAGTACTTC,CASSLFPGLAGETQYF,TRBJ2-5,many,TRBV7-3,TRBD2
TGTGCCGGCAGTCCACTAGGGACTAGCGGGGGGGGGTCGCTGACCGGGGAGCTGTTTTTT,CAGSPLGTSGGGSLTGELFF,TRBJ2-2,NA,TRBV6-1,TRBD2
TGTGCCAGCAGCCACCCGTGGCTAGCGATCACCGGGGAGCTGTTTTTT,CASSHPWLAITGELFF,TRBJ2-2,many,TRBV11-2,NA
TGTGCCAGCAGCCAAAACCGGCAGCCCAGACTAGCGGGGCGATACAATGAGCAGTTCTTC,CASSQNRQPRLAGRYNEQFF,TRBJ2-1,few,TRBV3-1,TRBD2
TGTGCCAGCAGCCTAGGACAGGGACGGTACTTC,CASSLGQGRYF,TRBJ2-5,NA,TRBV2,TRBD1
TGTGTCAGCAGCTTGGCGGGGCAACAAGAGACCCAGTACTTC,CVSSLAGQQETQYF,TRBJ2-5,many,TRBV5-4,NA
TGTGCCAGCAGCGTAGATGGGGGTTTGAGCACAGATACGCAGTATTTT,CASSVDGGLSTDTQYF,TRBJ2-3,NA,TRBV9,NA
TGTACCAGCAGTCTAATGGGGGGCAATCAGCCCCAGCATTTT,CTSSLMGGNQPQHF,TRBJ1-5,few,TRBV6-1,NA
TGTGCCAGCAGTGTGCAGGGATCAACTGAAGCTTTCTTT,CASSVQGSTEAFF,TRBJ1-1,many,TRBV2,NA
TGTGCCAGCAGTGCGGGGGGGGGAACCGGGGAGCTGTTTTTT,CASSAGGGTGELFF,TRBJ2-2,NA,TRBV6-1,TRBD2
TGTGCCAGCAGCCTCCGGGACAGGGCTTACAATGAGCAGTTCTTC,CASSLRDRAYNEQFF,TRBJ2-1,NA,TRBV7-9,TRBD1
TGTGCCAGCAGCTACCCGGGGGCGCGAAACACCATATATTTT,CASSYPGARNTIYF,TRBJ1-3,few,TRBV11-2,NA
TGTGCCAGCAGCTTAGCTGTTCGGAGTGAAGCTTTCTTT,CASSLAVRSEAFF,TRBJ1-1,many,TRBV11-3,NA
TGTGCCAGCAGTAGTCTGAACACTGAAGCTTACTTT,CASSSLNTEAYF,TRBJ1-1,NA,TRBV5-6,NA
TGTGCCAGCAGCCAAGATCTTCTGTCGGTGGTATGGGTTGCCACTGAAGCTTTCTTT,CASSQDLLSVVWVATEAFF,TRBJ1-1,NA,TRBV3-1,NA
TGTGCCAGCAGCGTAGGTACTAGCGTAGGTAATACGCAGTATTTT,CASSVGTSVGNTQYF,TRBJ2-3,NA,TRBV9,TRBD2
TGTGCCAGCACCACTAGCCCAGATACGCAGTATTTT,CASTTSPDTQYF,TRBJ2-3,few,TRBV7-9,NA
TGTGCCACCCGGACGTCCTGGGGTAATTCACCCCTCCACTTT,CATRTSWGNSPLHF,TRBJ1-6,many,TRBV11-1,NA
TGTGCCAGCAGCTTAGGGACAGGGCGAGCCGAGCAGTTCTTC,CASSLGTGRAEQFF,TRBJ2-1,NA,TRBV7-9,TRBD1
TGTGCCAGCAGCCAAGTAACAGGGTCATTGGGCTATGGCTACACCTTC,CASSQVTGSLGYGYTF,TRBJ1-2,many,TRBV3-1,NA
TGTGCCAGCAGCTTTGGAGCGGGGACCGGGGAGCTGTTTTTT,CASSFGAGTGELFF,TRBJ2-2,NA,TRBV7-2,TRBD2
TGTGCCAGCTCACCAACGGCAGGAAACTATGGCTACAACTTC,CASSPTAGNYGYNF,TRBJ1-2,NA,TRBV18,NA
TGTGCCAGCAGCTTAGACGGACAGGGCCAGCCCCAGCATTTT,CASSLDGQGQPQHF,TRBJ1-5,many,TRBV7-9,TRBD1
TGTGCCAGCAGCTTCAGGGCCCACGAGCAGTACTTC,CASSFRAHEQYF,TRBJ2-7,many,TRBV13,NA
TGTGCCAGTACCAAGGGTTCCAGCGCGAACACTGAAGCTTTCTTT,CASTKGSSANTEAFF,TRBJ1-1,few,TRBV19,NA
TGTGCCAGCAGCTTGCGCTCACCCCTCCACTTT,CASSLRSPLHF,TRBJ1-6,many,TRBV11-3,NA